This entry concerns a single T cell receptor beta chain. These data are taken from a study of shared clonotypes between healthy human individuals. Study-level information: Per donor, three plates held CD4 naive cells, three held CD4 memory, two held CD8 naive and one held CD8 memory.

Profiling relied on immunoSEQ multiplex PCR, and the TCRdb table lists in-frame clones only, not all of them. This table holds under 200,000 clones, about 93% found once. Germline V gives CDR1 MDHEN, CDR2 SYDVKM. The trim removed 1 base at V and 6 bases at J, leaving 6 bases unmatched. CDR3 length: 15 amino acids. The chain combines TRBV28 with TRBJ1-1; 9 nucleotides align to TRBD1. This TCR was recovered from a woman aged 25 to 39 in good health. Input material: naive CD4+ T cells sorted from blood. Subset reported: CD45RA+ positively selected. CDR3 amino acids: CASSLYAGTGSEAFF. The CDR3 coding sequence is TGTGCCAGCAGTTTATACGCCGGGACAGGGTCTGAAGCTTTCTTT.